A selection of T cell receptor beta chains follows, all from one sample in a study of beta chain features in type 1 diabetes. The data were produced by immunoSEQ multiplex PCR, yet TCRdb's version contains in-frame clones alone and is incomplete. The sample holds 330,000 or so clones, around 12% seen once. The sequenced material came from naive CD4+ T cells from blood. The receptor set was obtained from a woman between 18 and 29 years old with type 1 diabetes. Both conserved end residues are part of each CDR3. D genes are given only for firm matches. Not every row has a clone size; where given, it reads once, few, many or a size class.

length	D	J	size	V	CDR3	DNA
15	TRBD1	TRBJ1-5	-	TRBV28	CASSRSGTGVQPQHF	TGTGCCAGCAGTCGATCGGGGACAGGGGTCCAGCCCCAGCATTTT
13	TRBD2	TRBJ2-5	-	TRBV29-1	CSVAASGEETQYF	TGCAGCGTTGCGGCTAGCGGGGAAGAGACCCAGTACTTC
13	TRBD1	TRBJ1-1	few	TRBV9	CASSIQGQGEAFF	TGTGCCAGCAGCATACAGGGGCAGGGTGAAGCTTTCTTT
13	-	TRBJ1-5	-	TRBV2	CASSRRVNQPQHF	TGTGCCAGCAGCCGCAGGGTCAATCAGCCCCAGCATTTT
14	-	TRBJ1-5	-	TRBV7-2	CASSLAGLNQPQHF	TGTGCCAGCAGCTTAGCAGGACTCAATCAGCCCCAGCATTTT
14	-	TRBJ1-5	-	TRBV19	CASSLQGGNQPQHF	TGTGCCAGTAGCCTACAGGGCGGAAATCAGCCCCAGCATTTT
15	-	TRBJ2-3	few	TRBV6-5	CASSYGSGGTDTQYF	TGTGCCAGCAGTTACGGCAGCGGTGGCACAGATACGCAGTATTTT
15	TRBD1	TRBJ1-2	few	TRBV19	CASSALAGQGYGYTF	TGTGCCAGTAGTGCCCTGGCGGGACAGGGGTATGGCTACACCTTC
15	-	TRBJ1-2	-	TRBV15	CATSREGVGNYGYTF	TGTGCCACCAGCAGAGAAGGGGTCGGTAACTATGGCTACACCTTC
15	TRBD2	TRBJ2-1	few	TRBV5-1	CASSPGLADYNEQFF	TGCGCCAGCAGCCCCGGACTAGCCGATTACAATGAGCAGTTCTTC
14	-	TRBJ2-4	few	TRBV9	CASSVAGDLEFQYF	TGTGCCAGCAGCGTAGCAGGGGACCTAGAATTTCAGTACTTC
14	TRBD1	TRBJ1-5	few	TRBV25-1	CASSVTGGNQPQHF	TGTGCCAGCAGTGTGACAGGGGGCAATCAGCCCCAGCATTTT
17	TRBD2	TRBJ2-1	few	TRBV9	CASSAKLSGRASNEQFF	TGTGCCAGCAGCGCGAAATTGAGCGGGAGAGCGAGCAATGAGCAGTTCTTC
14	TRBD1	TRBJ1-5	few	TRBV7-2	CASSRDRGDQPQHF	TGTGCCAGCAGTCGGGACAGAGGTGATCAGCCCCAGCATTTT
15	-	TRBJ1-1	-	TRBV11-2	CASSLEQARYTEAFF	TGTGCCAGCAGCTTAGAGCAGGCTCGTTACACTGAAGCTTTCTTT
15	-	TRBJ1-2	few	TRBV27	CASRQFGGGNYGYTF	TGTGCCAGCAGACAATTCGGGGGGGGGAACTATGGCTACACCTTC
15	TRBD1	TRBJ2-3	-	TRBV19	CASSMVGQGADTQYF	TGTGCCAGTAGTATGGTTGGACAGGGAGCAGATACGCAGTATTTT
14	TRBD1	TRBJ1-5	-	TRBV30	CAWSPGQENQPQHF	TGTGCCTGGAGTCCGGGACAGGAAAATCAGCCCCAGCATTTT
12	TRBD1	TRBJ2-7	-	TRBV30	CAWSIDRDEQYF	TGTGCCTGGAGTATAGACAGGGACGAGCAGTACTTC
15	TRBD2	TRBJ2-1	-	TRBV7-2	CASSSGLAGIYEQFF	TGTGCCAGCAGCTCCGGACTAGCGGGAATATATGAGCAGTTCTTC
16	-	TRBJ1-1	-	TRBV7-2	CASSWARRVSNTEAFF	TGTGCCAGCAGCTGGGCTAGGAGGGTGTCGAACACTGAAGCTTTCTTT
12	-	TRBJ1-2	-	TRBV6-1	CASNRELNGYTF	TGTGCCAGCAACCGGGAACTAAATGGCTACACCTTC
13	-	TRBJ2-7	few	TRBV30	CAWSVANSYEQYF	TGTGCCTGGAGTGTAGCGAACTCCTACGAGCAGTACTTC
16	TRBD2	TRBJ2-5	-	TRBV27	CASSTTSGSFYETQYF	TGTGCCAGCAGCACAACTAGCGGGAGTTTCTACGAGACCCAGTACTTC
15	TRBD1	TRBJ2-7	few	TRBV25-1	CASSDSGQGAYEQYF	TGTGCCAGCAGTGATTCCGGACAGGGGGCCTACGAGCAGTACTTC
12	TRBD2	TRBJ2-7	-	TRBV6-1	CASGWGGYEQYF	TGTGCCAGCGGGTGGGGGGGCTACGAGCAGTACTTC
15	TRBD2	TRBJ2-1	-	TRBV29-1	CSTALTSGGYNEQFF	TGCAGCACCGCTCTGACTAGCGGGGGATACAATGAGCAGTTCTTC
13	TRBD2	TRBJ2-1	-	TRBV2	CASSRTSPTEQFF	TGTGCCAGCAGTCGGACTAGCCCTACCGAGCAGTTCTTC
13	TRBD1	TRBJ2-1	few	TRBV29-1	CSVGGQGLDEQFF	TGCAGCGTTGGAGGACAGGGCCTCGATGAGCAGTTCTTC
11	-	TRBJ2-1	-	TRBV30	CAGRDFYEQFF	TGTGCCGGCCGGGACTTCTATGAGCAGTTCTTC
15	TRBD2	TRBJ2-7	-	TRBV13	CASSFNKRGGHGQYF	TGTGCCAGCAGCTTTAACAAGCGGGGGGGCCATGGGCAGTACTTC
16	-	TRBJ1-1	few	TRBV18	CASSPVAGGGRTEAFF	TGTGCCAGCTCACCCGTGGCCGGGGGGGGGAGGACTGAAGCTTTCTTT
14	-	TRBJ2-7	-	TRBV7-9	CASSPLRGSYEQYF	TGTGCCAGCAGCCCCCTCCGAGGGTCCTACGAGCAGTACTTC